The clone carrying this T cell receptor (beta chain) was seen a handful of times. Its antigen remains unknown. The sample comes from a study of PD-1 blockade in classical Hodgkin lymphoma. Study-level results: CD4+ but not CD8+ TCR diversity rose significantly by C4D1. Similar baseline diversity was found in complete responders and newly diagnosed patients. Nothing has yet pinned down what causes the repertoire differences, possibly disease activity or prior therapy.

All patients relapsed after autologous stem cell transplantation, and brentuximab vedotin exposure varied. Patients showed best responses of complete response, partial response or progressive disease. Libraries were prepared by immunoSEQ multiplex PCR; TCRdb keeps only in-frame clonotypes and omits some of them. The top ten clones hold approximately 7.6% of a sample with about 37,000 clones, almost 90% of them seen once. Sequenced here: peripheral blood mononuclear cells (PBMCs), sampled before the second cycle of nivolumab. The sequence was collected from a human donor with classical Hodgkin lymphoma.

In nucleotides, the CDR3 is TGCGCCAGCAGCTTGGAGGGACTAGCGGGATTACTGGATACGCAGTATTTT. Amino acids: CASSLEGLAGLLDTQYF. The rearrangement joins TRBV5-1 to TRBJ2-3; 13 bases match TRBD2. The CDR3 is 17 residues long. Per the germline V gene, CDR1 is SGHRS and CDR2 is YFSETQ. With V trimmed by 0 bases and J by 6 bases, 7 bases remained unmatched.